This TCR beta chain was sequenced during a study of cytotoxic CD8 clonotypes in ibrutinib-treated CLL. Study details: Mean values per sample were 260,000 or so productive templates and 94,082 productive rearrangements.

Study-wide results and caveats: Clonality was elevated at ibrutinib response and had returned toward baseline at progression.

Here immunoSEQ multiplex PCR was the method, and the copy in TCRdb shows in-frame clones only, minus some. Among around 200,000 clones listed, 70% to 75% were seen once. Genomic DNA in an amount of about 2 micrograms was extracted from cryopreserved PBMCs and used for the preparation of TCR beta libraries. CDR1 SGHTA and CDR2 FQGNSA come from the germline V gene. The CDR3 runs to 15 residues. Trimming cost V 1 base and J 3 bases, with 12 bases left between them. This clone was seen more than once but under ten times. Its antigen is still unknown. The clonotype comes from a human donor with chronic lymphocytic leukemia. The specimen was PBMCs, collected after 12 months of ibrutinib treatment. The rearrangement uses TRBV7-2 and TRBJ1-2; D may be TRBD1 (5 bases). CDR3 sequence reads: CASSLVAGRYYGYTF. For the CDR3, the DNA is TGTGCCAGCAGCTTAGTAGCAGGGCGATACTATGGCTACACCTTC.